What follows describes a single TCR beta chain. The data stem from a study of control samples from healthy donors and cancer patients. TCRdb keeps only in-frame clones here, not all; method: immunoSEQ multiplex PCR. The data show fewer than 500,000 clones, more than 80% seen once. Germline V gene sequence: CDR1 KGHDR, CDR2 SFDVKD. V lost 7 bases and J lost 6; bases outside the gene matches: 8. The CDR3 contains 14 residues. The receptor was isolated from a man aged 35-49 years with head and neck cancer. The chain uses TRBV24-1 and TRBJ2-1; 7 nucleotides agree with TRBD2. Sequencing was performed on PBMCs. This CDR3 reads CATSAEGGINEQFF. The CDR3, as DNA: TGTGCCACCAGCGCGGAGGGAGGGATCAATGAGCAGTTCTTC.